This TCR beta chain was captured by sequencing in a study of human T cells and chemical hapten exposure. Findings of the study overall: No alteration of TCRs above 1 in 1000 frequency was seen with DPC sensitization.

During construction of the library, unique molecular identifiers were attached to individual cDNA molecules for quantitative, reproducible TCR counting. Original methodology: Samples held a median of approximately 96,000 TCRs, range about 20,000–690,600. TCRdb re-derived calls from the RACE reads in MiXCR, one entry per CDR3 protein. The V and J calls reflect TCRdb's pipeline rather than the authors' work. The table records some 65,000 distinct CDR3 sequences, roughly 6.1% of them present only once. Germline V CDR1 and CDR2: DFQATT, SNEGSKA (reference sequence). With 5 bases clipped from V and 4 bases from J, the junction kept 11 bases outside the gene matches. This CDR3 spans 15 amino acids. Sample time point: healthy volunteer bleed at 6 weeks. Before extraction, the whole blood was not fractionated, and total RNA was taken from it. This clonotype was found many times. The target antigen is unknown.

The clonotype comes from a female donor in good health. Some clones in this sample may be carry-over from other donors' samples. Material: whole blood. The rearrangement uses TRBV20-1 and TRBJ2-7; 10 bases line up with TRBD1. CDR3 protein: CSARHRDRGVYEQYF. CDR3 sequence (DNA): TGCAGTGCTCGGCACCGGGACAGGGGTGTTTACGAGCAGTACTTC.